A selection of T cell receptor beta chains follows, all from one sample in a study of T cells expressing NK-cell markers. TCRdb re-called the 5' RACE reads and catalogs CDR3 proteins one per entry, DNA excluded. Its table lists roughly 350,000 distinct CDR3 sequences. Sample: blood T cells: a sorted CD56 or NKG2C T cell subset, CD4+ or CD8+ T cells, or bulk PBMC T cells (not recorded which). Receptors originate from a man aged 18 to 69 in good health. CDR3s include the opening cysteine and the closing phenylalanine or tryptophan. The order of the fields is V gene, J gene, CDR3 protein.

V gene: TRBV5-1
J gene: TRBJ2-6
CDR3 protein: CASSLLGGFNSGANVLTF

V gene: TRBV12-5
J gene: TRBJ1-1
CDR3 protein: CASGLYSTRDTEAFF

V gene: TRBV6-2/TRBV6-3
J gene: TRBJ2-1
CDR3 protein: CASSYPAGGISTSYNEQFF

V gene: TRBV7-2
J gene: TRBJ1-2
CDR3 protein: CASVGAAYGYTF

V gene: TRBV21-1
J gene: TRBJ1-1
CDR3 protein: CASSTYRTGELNTEAFF

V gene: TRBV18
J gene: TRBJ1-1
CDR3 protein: CASSPLAGATVGEAFF

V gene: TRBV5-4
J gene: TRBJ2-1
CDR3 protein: CASSWGDSYNEQFF

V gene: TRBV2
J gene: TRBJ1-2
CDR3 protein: CASSGSNYGYTF

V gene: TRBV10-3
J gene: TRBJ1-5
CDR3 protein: CAISEGTGTFQPQHF

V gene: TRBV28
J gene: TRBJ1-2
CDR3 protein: CASSSSGQANNYGYTF

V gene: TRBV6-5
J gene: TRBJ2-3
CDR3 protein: CASSYPLGRHTQYF

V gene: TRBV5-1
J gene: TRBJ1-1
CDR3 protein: CASSLGNGGRGGRAFF

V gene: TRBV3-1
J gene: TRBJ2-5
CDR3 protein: CASSQGDRARKETQYF

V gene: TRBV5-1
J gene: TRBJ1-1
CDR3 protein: CASSNEAGEAFF

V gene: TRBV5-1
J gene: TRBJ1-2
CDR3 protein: CASSLDSSYGYTF

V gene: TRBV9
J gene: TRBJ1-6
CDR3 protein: CASSTTGVGNSPLHF

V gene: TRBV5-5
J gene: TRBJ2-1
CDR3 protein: CASSRFHGAGENEQFF

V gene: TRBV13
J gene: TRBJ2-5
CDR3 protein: CASSLARARGETQYF

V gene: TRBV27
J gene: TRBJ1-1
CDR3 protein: CASSRQVYKTLNTEAFF

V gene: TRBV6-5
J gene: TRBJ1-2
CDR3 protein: CASSDRDYGYTF

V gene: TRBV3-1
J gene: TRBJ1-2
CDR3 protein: CASSAWGAEGYTF

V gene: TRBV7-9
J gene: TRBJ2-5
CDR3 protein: CASSPSPGRETQYF

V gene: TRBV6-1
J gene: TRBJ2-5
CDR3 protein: CASRGQGYETQYF

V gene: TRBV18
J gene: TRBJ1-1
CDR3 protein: CASSPLGQANTEAFF

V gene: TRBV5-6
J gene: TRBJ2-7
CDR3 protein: CASSLWGRSFKQYF

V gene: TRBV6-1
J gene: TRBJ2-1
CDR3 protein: CASSRSGGRPNEQFF

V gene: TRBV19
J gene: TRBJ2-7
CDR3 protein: CASSIPGVGYYEQYF

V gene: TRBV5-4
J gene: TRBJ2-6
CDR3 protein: CASSLVQDGSGANVLTF

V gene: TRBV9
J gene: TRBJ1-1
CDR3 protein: CASSPSLTGSTEAFF

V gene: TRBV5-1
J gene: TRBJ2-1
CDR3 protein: CASSPLTGDSYNEQFF

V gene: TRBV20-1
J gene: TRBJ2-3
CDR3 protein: CSARSAGLVGTQYF

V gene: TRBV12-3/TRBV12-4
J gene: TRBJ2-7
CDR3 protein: CASSTESAGYEQYF

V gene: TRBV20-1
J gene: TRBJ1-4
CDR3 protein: CSAPTGNEKLFF

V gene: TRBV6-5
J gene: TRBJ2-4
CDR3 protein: CATLAKNIQYF

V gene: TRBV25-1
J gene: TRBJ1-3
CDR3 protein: CASSGGQANSGNTIYF

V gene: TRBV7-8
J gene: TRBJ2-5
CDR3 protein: CASSRGRVETQYF

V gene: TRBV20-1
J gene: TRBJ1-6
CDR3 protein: CSVRTGLLSSNSPLHF

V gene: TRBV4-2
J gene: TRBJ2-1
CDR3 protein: CASSQGVTGDNEQFF

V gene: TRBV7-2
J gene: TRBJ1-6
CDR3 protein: CASSLEAWSNSPLHF

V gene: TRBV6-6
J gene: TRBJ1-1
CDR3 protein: CASGRGANTEAFF

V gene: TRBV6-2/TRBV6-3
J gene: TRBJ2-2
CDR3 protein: CASSYPGGGNTGELFF

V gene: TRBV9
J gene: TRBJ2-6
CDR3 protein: CASSPRQGSSGANVLTF

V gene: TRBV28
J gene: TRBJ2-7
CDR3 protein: CASSLHTSGRAEQYF

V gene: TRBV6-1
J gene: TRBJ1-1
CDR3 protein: CASSPGQGWTEAFF

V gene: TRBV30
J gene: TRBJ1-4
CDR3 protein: CAWSVGGYNEKLFF

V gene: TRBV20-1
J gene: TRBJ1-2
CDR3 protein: CSGSPGGEDYGYTF

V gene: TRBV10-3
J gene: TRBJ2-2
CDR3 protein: CAISDQGTGGELFF

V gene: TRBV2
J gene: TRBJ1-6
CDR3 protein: CASSPDRGSYNSPLHF

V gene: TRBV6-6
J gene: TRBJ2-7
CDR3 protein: CASNGGGYEQYF

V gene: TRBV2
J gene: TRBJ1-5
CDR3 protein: CASTASKQGAANQPQHF

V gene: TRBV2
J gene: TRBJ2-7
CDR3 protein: CASSGGLAGGHLYEQYF

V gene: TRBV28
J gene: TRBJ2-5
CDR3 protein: CASSAWLAGGQETQYF

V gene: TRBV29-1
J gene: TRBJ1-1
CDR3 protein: CSVGQAMNTEAFF

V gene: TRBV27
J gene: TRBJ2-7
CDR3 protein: CASRKSGAGEQYF